In its sample, the clone carrying this T cell receptor (beta chain) was seen many times. The target antigen is unknown. This CDR3 has 14 amino acids. Trimming stripped 3 bases from V and 2 bases from J, with 9 bases between. The sample is drawn from a study of T-cell reconstitution after alpha-beta-depleted transplantation in children. Study-wide findings and caveats: Newly made T cells mostly supplied T-cell counts and diversity one year after transplant.

Unique molecular identifiers tagged the TCRbeta library. TCRdb called the PCR reads again in MiXCR, with one record for every CDR3 protein. The table lists approximately 130,000 distinct CDR3 sequences, about a tenth of them singletons, with approximately 25% in the top ten. The sample in question was PBMCs, mostly from graft donor cells, obtained 180 days after TCRalphabeta/CD19-depleted stem cell transplant. The sequence came from a girl under two years old who had a stem cell transplant for combined immunodeficiency, so the T cells may come from the graft donor. J is TRBJ2-3 and V is TRBV12-3 or TRBV12-4; unclear D gene. CDR3 in amino acids: CASSFAQPTDTQYF. The CDR3 DNA reads TGTGCCAGCAGTTTCGCCCAGCCCACAGATACGCAGTATTTT.